This T cell receptor beta chain was sequenced for a study of identical twins. Germline CDR1 is LGHDT and CDR2 is YNNKEL (reference sequence). V was pared by 4 bases and J by 6 bases, with 8 bases of the junction left unmatched. This CDR3 spans 15 amino acids. This clonotype was seen a few times. The antigen is not known. One entry per CDR3 protein, called by TCRdb with MiXCR from the 5' RACE reads. The table records 500,000 or so distinct CDR3 sequences, under 25% of them present only once. Study outcomes and limitations: Clonotypes of the beta chain that were abundant in cord blood carried fewer insertions (memory repertoires showed none). Monozygotic twins shared more out-of-frame TCR alpha than recombination models predicted.

The data also belong to a second study, concerning T cells expressing NK-cell markers. That report adds: Several experiments added an anti-gamma-delta TCR antibody to sort only alpha-beta TCR T cells. The CD3+CD56-NKG2C+ fraction of four donors was likewise dominated by these clonotypes.

This receptor was taken from a woman under 30 in good health. The sequenced sample was CD4+ T cells sorted from blood. The J gene is TRBJ2-1, the V gene TRBV3-1; 8 bases match TRBD1. This CDR3 reads CASSPRTGFGNEQFF. The CDR3 DNA is TGTGCCAGCAGCCCGCGGACAGGGTTCGGCAATGAGCAGTTCTTC.